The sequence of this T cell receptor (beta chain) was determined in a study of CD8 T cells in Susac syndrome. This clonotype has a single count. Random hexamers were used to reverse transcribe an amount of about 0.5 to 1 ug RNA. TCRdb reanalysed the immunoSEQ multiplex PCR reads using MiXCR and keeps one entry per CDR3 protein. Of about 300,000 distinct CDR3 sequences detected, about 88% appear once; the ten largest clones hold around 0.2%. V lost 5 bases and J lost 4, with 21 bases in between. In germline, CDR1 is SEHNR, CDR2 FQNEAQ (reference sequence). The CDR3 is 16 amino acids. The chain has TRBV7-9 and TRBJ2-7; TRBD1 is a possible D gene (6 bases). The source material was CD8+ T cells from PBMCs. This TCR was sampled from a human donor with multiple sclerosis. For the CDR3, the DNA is TGTGCCAGCAGCCCCCCGTTTGGAAAGGGGGAGTACGAGCAGTACTTC. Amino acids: CASSPPFGKGEYEQYF.